This T cell receptor beta chain was retrieved from a study of Ad26.COV2.S vaccination and SARS-CoV-2 variants. Whole-study results and caveats: Placebo recipients trailed vaccine recipients in spike-specific TCR breadth. Reported findings describe substantial breadth in spike-specific CD8+ and CD4+ T cell responses following vaccination. Measurement of non-spike TCR breadth gave similar results in vaccine and placebo recipients. There was a possibility that the TCR breadth and depth analyses underestimated total T cell responses.

The protocol was immunoSEQ multiplex PCR, while the TCRdb copy is restricted to in-frame clones and leaves out a portion. This table has about 180,000 clones, approximately 88% appearing once. In the case of this clone: Its specificity is not known.

Germline CDR1 reads GTSNPN; CDR2 reads SVGIG (reference sequence). After removal of 7 bases from V and 3 bases from J, the junction contained 11 bases not matched to a gene. The CDR3 totals 16 residues. The TCR sequence derives from a human donor who had recovered from COVID-19. Sequenced material: peripheral blood, taken after recovery from COVID-19. This chain connects TRBV30 to TRBJ2-1; 11 nucleotides line up with TRBD2. The CDR3 spells CASARTSGGGYNEQFF. Here the CDR3 DNA reads TGTGCCTCCGCCCGCACTAGCGGGGGTGGCTACAATGAGCAGTTCTTC.